This TCR beta chain was recovered during a study of blood T cell repertoires in COVID-19. This clone was detected once. Data came from immunoSEQ multiplex PCR; TCRdb stores just in-frame clones and leaves some out. The sample yields 240,000 or so clones, around 81% seen once. The CDR3 runs to 18 residues. Trimming shortened V by 8 bases and J by 8 bases, and 30 bases separated the two germline ends. Germline assignment: CDR1 SNHLY and CDR2 FYNNEI. This clonotype was obtained from a man younger than 40 who had recovered from COVID-19. The J gene is TRBJ1-4, the V gene TRBV2; the D gene is possibly TRBD1 (5 bases). Material for sequencing was peripheral blood. The DNA of the CDR3 is TGTGCCAGCCGGGGAGGTTTTGGGCAGGGTGAAGTGTGGGAAAAACTGTTTTTT. It codes for CASRGGFGQGEVWEKLFF.